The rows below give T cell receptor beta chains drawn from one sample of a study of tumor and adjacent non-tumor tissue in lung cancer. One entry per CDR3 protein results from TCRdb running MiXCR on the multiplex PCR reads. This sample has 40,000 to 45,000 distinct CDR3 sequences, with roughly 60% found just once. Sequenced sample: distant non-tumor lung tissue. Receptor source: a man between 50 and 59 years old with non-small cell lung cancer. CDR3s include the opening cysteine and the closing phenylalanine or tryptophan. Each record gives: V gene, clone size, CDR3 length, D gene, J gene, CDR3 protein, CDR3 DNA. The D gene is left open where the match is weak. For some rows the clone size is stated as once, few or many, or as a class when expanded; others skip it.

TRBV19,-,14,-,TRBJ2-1,CASSFRVRPYEQFF,TGTGCCAGTAGTTTCCGCGTGAGACCCTATGAGCAGTTCTTC
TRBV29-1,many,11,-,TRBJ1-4,CSGWANEKLFF,TGCAGCGGGTGGGCTAATGAAAAACTGTTTTTT
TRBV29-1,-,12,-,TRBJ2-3,CSGIATTDTQFF,TGCAGCGGGATAGCGACCACAGATACGCAGTTTTTT
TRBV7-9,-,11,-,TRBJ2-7,CASSLNDKQYF,TGTGCCAGCAGCTTGAATGACAAGCAGTACTTC
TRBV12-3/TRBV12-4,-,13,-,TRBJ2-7,CACSYTGLPEEYF,TGTGCCTGCAGTTACACGGGGTTACCCGAGGAGTACTTC
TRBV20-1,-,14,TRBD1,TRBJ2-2,CSASGDRGTGELFF,TGCAGTGCTAGTGGGGACAGGGGTACCGGGGAGCTGTTTTTT
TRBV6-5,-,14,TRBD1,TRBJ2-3,CARSLRQGSDTQYF,TGTGCCAGGAGCCTCCGACAGGGGTCAGATACGCAGTATTTT
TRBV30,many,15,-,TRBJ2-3,CAWSVPLVLTDTQYF,TGTGCCTGGAGTGTACCCCTAGTTCTTACCGATACGCAGTATTTT
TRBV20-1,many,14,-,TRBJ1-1,CSAPRVWGGTEAFF,TGCAGTGCTCCGCGGGTTTGGGGTGGGACTGAAGCTTTCTTT
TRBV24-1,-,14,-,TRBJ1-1,CATSDPGRSTEALF,TGTGCCACCAGTGACCCGGGGAGGTCCACTGAAGCTCTCTTT
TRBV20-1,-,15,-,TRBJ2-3,CSAPLPRRRKDTQYF,TGCAGTGCCCCTTTACCGAGGAGGCGTAAAGATACGCAGTATTTT
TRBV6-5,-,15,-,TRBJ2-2,CASSKVRWQAGELFF,TGTGCCAGCAGCAAAGTCAGGTGGCAAGCTGGGGAGCTGTTTTTT
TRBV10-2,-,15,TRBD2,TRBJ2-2,CASSELAGDAGDLFF,TGCGCCAGCAGTGAGCTAGCGGGAGATGCCGGGGACCTGTTTTTT
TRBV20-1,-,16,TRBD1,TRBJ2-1,CSATRTGSKSYGEQFF,TGCAGTGCTACACGGACAGGGTCGAAATCTTATGGTGAGCAGTTCTTC
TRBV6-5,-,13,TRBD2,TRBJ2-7,CASSRASGYEQYF,TGTGCTAGCAGTAGGGCTAGCGGTTACGAGCAGTACTTC
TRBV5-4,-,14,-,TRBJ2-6,CASSSASGANVPTF,TGTGCCAGCAGCTCGGCCTCTGGGGCCAACGTCCCGACTTTC
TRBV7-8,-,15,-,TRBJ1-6,CASSLGQGLSSPPHF,TGTGCCAGCAGCTTAGGGCAGGGATTGTCTTCACCCCCCCACTTT
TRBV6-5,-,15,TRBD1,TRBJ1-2,CASSSTFTGGVSYTF,TGCGCCAGCAGTTCCACTTTTACAGGGGGCGTCAGCTACACCTTC
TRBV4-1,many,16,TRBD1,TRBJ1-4,CASSQITGAPNEKLFF,TGCGCCAGCAGCCAGATAACAGGGGCCCCTAATGAAAAACTGTTTTTT
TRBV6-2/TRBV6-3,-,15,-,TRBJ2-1,CARSRQDSSYNEQFF,TGTGCCAGGAGCCGCCAGGATTCCTCCTACAATGAGCAGTTCTTC
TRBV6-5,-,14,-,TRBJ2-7,CASSYRDQYNEQYF,TGTGCCAGCAGTTACAGGGATCAATACAACGAGCAGTACTTC
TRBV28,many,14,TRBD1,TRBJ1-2,CASSPGTGVYGYTF,TGTGCCAGCAGTCCCGGGACAGGGGTGTATGGCTACACCTTC
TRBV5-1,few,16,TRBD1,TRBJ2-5,CASSLRPDRPQETQYF,TGCGCCAGCAGCTTACGACCGGACAGGCCTCAAGAGACCCAGTACTTC
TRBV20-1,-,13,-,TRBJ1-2,CSARVEGDRGYTF,TGCAGTGCTAGAGTAGAGGGGGACCGTGGCTACACCTTC
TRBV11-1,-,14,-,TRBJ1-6,CASSLEGLGSPLHF,TGTGCCAGCAGCTTAGAGGGTTTGGGCTCGCCCCTCCACTTT
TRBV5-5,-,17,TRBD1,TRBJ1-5,CASSLAWTGEFNQPQHF,TGTGCCAGCAGCTTGGCCTGGACAGGGGAATTCAATCAGCCCCAGCATTTT
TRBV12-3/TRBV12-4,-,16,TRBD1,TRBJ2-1,CAGRALTGVSYSEQFF,TGTGCCGGCAGAGCCCTGACAGGGGTGTCCTACAGTGAGCAGTTCTTC
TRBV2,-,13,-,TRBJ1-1,CASRGHMNTEAFF,TGTGCCAGCAGGGGACACATGAACACTGAAGCTTTCTTT